This note documents a single T cell receptor (beta chain) sequence. The antigen is undetermined. These data come from a study of T cell responses to AZD1222 COVID-19 vaccine. Losses at the gene ends were 8 bases for V and 2 bases for J; bases not matched to a gene: 10. The CDR3 covers 15 residues. Germline CDR1 is MNHNY and CDR2 is SVGAGI (reference sequence). Overall study results and limits: Repertoire sampling happened only post peak T cell response. White British ancestry dominated among donors, who included more females, and clonal diversity was possibly underestimated. The reported proportion of spike-specific TCRs targeting unmutated variant regions was nearly half.

Assay used: immunoSEQ multiplex PCR; TCRdb lists only in-frame clones, some missing. The sample yields about 140,000 clones, 80% to 95% seen once. This chain uses TRBV6-6 with TRBJ2-3, with 7 bases identical to TRBD2. The sample here was peripheral blood, taken on day 0 of AZD1222 vaccination. This receptor was taken from an adult in good health. CDR3 protein: CASSKAGRNTDTQYF. CDR3 DNA sequence: TGTGCCAGCTCCAAAGCCGGGAGGAACACAGATACGCAGTATTTT.